This entry describes one T cell receptor beta chain. What it recognizes is unknown. This sample stems from a study of blood T cells in healthy people across ages. Study observations and caveats: The donors' CMV status was not determined, possibly confounding changes in expanded clonotypes.

Together with a sample-barcoded 5' primer, a J-beta primer mix was included in a second PCR lasting 7 to 11 cycles. A 12-random-nucleotide template-switch adaptor tagged each cDNA molecule. MiXCR, run by TCRdb on the 5' RACE reads, gives a single entry per CDR3 protein. The sample holds about 2 million distinct CDR3 sequences, less than 50% seen once. J lost 3 bases, V lost 5 bases, and 5 bases had no gene match. Germline V gene lookup returns CDR1 SGHRS and CDR2 YFSETQ. This CDR3 contains 14 residues. The clonotype comes from a woman between 40 and 55 years old in good health. V and J are TRBV5-1 and TRBJ2-3; TRBD2 agrees at 8 bases. Specimen: blood. This CDR3 reads CASRMTSATDTQYF. CDR3 in DNA: TGCGCCAGCAGAATGACTAGCGCAACAGATACGCAGTATTTT.